The rows below give T cell receptor beta chains drawn from one sample of a study of T cell repertoires in cytomegalovirus infection. TCRdb itself ran the reads through MiXCR, one entry per CDR3 protein. This table has fewer than 1,000,000 distinct CDR3 sequences, around 32% appearing once. Their target antigens are unknown. This material consisted of cultured CD8+ T cells from PBMCs, taken from culture after CMV antigen stimulation. These receptors all come from a human donor in good health (CMV status not recorded). Some clones in this sample may be carry-over from other donors' samples. Both conserved end residues are part of each CDR3. The D gene is left open where the match is weak. The size of a clone is reported for some rows only, either as once, few or many, or as a class for expanded clones.

V gene	J gene	clone size	D gene	CDR3 protein	CDR3 DNA
TRBV10-3	TRBJ2-1	few	-	CAISVRTEGYNEQFF	TGTGCCATCAGTGTGAGGACAGAAGGATACAATGAGCAGTTCTTC
TRBV27	TRBJ2-2	few	-	CASSLYGENTGELFF	TGTGCCAGCAGTTTATACGGAGAGAACACCGGGGAGCTGTTTTTT
TRBV28	TRBJ1-2	-	-	CASSSTEIRYNYGYTF	TGTGCCAGCAGCTCCACCGAAATACGCTACAACTATGGCTACACCTTC
TRBV4-1	TRBJ1-1	-	TRBD1	CASSQGSMTGFTEAFF	TGCGCCAGCAGCCAAGGCTCCATGACAGGGTTCACTGAAGCTTTCTTT
TRBV7-6	TRBJ2-1	-	TRBD1	CVSSGQGANNEQFF	TGTGTCAGCAGCGGGCAGGGGGCGAACAATGAGCAGTTCTTC
TRBV7-9	TRBJ2-4	few	-	CASSLEGSENIQYF	TGTGCCAGCAGCTTAGAGGGCAGCGAAAACATTCAGTACTTC
TRBV10-3	TRBJ1-1	-	TRBD1	CATLDRAAEAFF	TGTGCCACCCTAGACAGGGCGGCTGAAGCTTTCTTT
TRBV7-8	TRBJ1-5	-	-	CASSAESGPQPQHF	TGTGCCAGCAGCGCTGAAAGCGGTCCTCAGCCCCAGCATTTT
TRBV5-8	TRBJ1-1	-	-	CASSLSFQMNTEAFF	TGTGCCAGCAGCTTATCCTTCCAAATGAACACTGAAGCTTTCTTT
TRBV6-2/TRBV6-3	TRBJ2-1	-	-	CASSPTRRNEQFF	TGTGCCAGCAGCCCCACTAGACGCAATGAGCAGTTCTTC
TRBV20-1	TRBJ2-7	-	-	CSALPGLSYEQYF	TGCAGTGCACTTCCGGGACTCTCCTACGAGCAGTACTTC
TRBV19	TRBJ2-2	many	TRBD1	CASSKTGFTGELFF	TGTGCCAGTAGTAAGACAGGGTTCACCGGGGAGCTGTTTTTT
TRBV7-2	TRBJ1-5	few	-	CASSLRMGLSNQPQHF	TGTGCCAGCAGCCTCCGAATGGGGCTTAGCAATCAGCCCCAGCATTTT
TRBV12-3/TRBV12-4	TRBJ2-3	many	TRBD2	CASINSGGHPTDTQYF	TGTGCCAGCATAAATTCGGGGGGGCACCCCACAGATACGCAGTATTTT
TRBV6-1	TRBJ2-7	many	-	CASSPMAHSSYEQYF	TGTGCCAGCAGTCCCATGGCACACTCCTCCTACGAGCAGTACTTC
TRBV27	TRBJ1-1	-	TRBD1	CANATGGRNTEAFF	TGTGCCAACGCCACAGGGGGCAGGAACACTGAAGCTTTCTTT
TRBV4-1	TRBJ1-5	few	-	CASSHRDGIGQPQHF	TGCGCCAGCAGCCACAGGGACGGGATTGGGCAGCCCCAGCATTTT
TRBV5-1	TRBJ2-1	few	-	CASSPRRGGLDEQFF	TGCGCCAGCAGCCCCCGAAGGGGGGGTTTGGATGAGCAGTTCTTC
TRBV12-3/TRBV12-4	TRBJ1-6	few	-	CASRYRDAGLNSPLHF	TGTGCCAGCAGGTACCGGGACGCGGGCCTTAATTCACCCCTCCACTTT
TRBV20-1	TRBJ1-5	-	TRBD1	CSAVGTGASFSNQPQHF	TGCAGTGCAGTCGGGACAGGGGCCTCTTTTAGCAATCAGCCCCAGCATTTT
TRBV7-8	TRBJ2-5	few	TRBD2	CASSLVGGLAEWEETQYF	TGTGCCAGCAGCTTAGTTGGGGGACTAGCGGAGTGGGAAGAGACCCAGTACTTC
TRBV7-9	TRBJ1-2	-	TRBD1	CASSETWTGDYGYTF	TGTGCCAGCAGCGAGACTTGGACAGGGGACTATGGCTACACCTTC
TRBV7-4	TRBJ1-2	-	TRBD1	CASSPPGQSYGYTF	TGTGCCAGCAGCCCCCCGGGACAGTCCTATGGCTACACCTTC
TRBV27	TRBJ1-2	-	-	CATRTAAYGYTF	TGTGCCACCCGGACAGCGGCCTATGGCTACACCTTC
TRBV19	TRBJ2-1	many	-	CASSTGFGYNEQFF	TGTGCCAGTAGTACCGGGTTCGGCTACAATGAGCAGTTCTTC